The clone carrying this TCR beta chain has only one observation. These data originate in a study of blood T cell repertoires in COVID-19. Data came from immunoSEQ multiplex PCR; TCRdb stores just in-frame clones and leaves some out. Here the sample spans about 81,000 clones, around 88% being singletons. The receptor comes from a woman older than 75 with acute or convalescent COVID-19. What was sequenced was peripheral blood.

The chain's CDR3 is CAWSVLGGRIAGAPYEQYF. The DNA of the CDR3 is TGTGCCTGGAGTGTACTAGGGGGAAGGATAGCGGGAGCTCCCTACGAGCAGTACTTC. The V call is TRBV30, the J call TRBJ2-7; 9 positions match TRBD2. Trimming took 0 bases from V and 2 from J; bases not matched to a gene: 17. This CDR3 has 19 amino acids. Germline loops: CDR1 GTSNPN, CDR2 SVGIG (reference sequence).